The 4 T cell receptor beta chains presented below share a single source sample, sequenced in a study of blood T cell repertoires in COVID-19. Repertoires were generated with immunoSEQ multiplex PCR, while TCRdb's copy carries only in-frame clones and drops some. This table has tens of thousands of clones, around four fifths appearing once. Specimen: peripheral blood. The source is a human donor in a cohort sampled during active COVID-19.

The chain joins TRBV4-2 to TRBJ1-2, with 8 bases that match TRBD1. This CDR3 contains 14 residues. In germline, CDR1 is LGHNA, CDR2 YNFKEQ. Unmatched junction bases numbered 7, after V lost 7 bases and J lost 3 bases. The CDR3 DNA is TGTGCCAGCACCTGGACAGGGAAGGACTATGGCTACACCTTC. Protein sequence: CASTWTGKDYGYTF.

This clone came up a few times. The chain is built from TRBV30 and TRBJ2-7, with 7 bases that match TRBD1. The CDR3 contains 12 residues. CDR1 GTSNPN and CDR2 SVGIG come from the germline V gene (reference sequence). V was pared by 5 bases and J by 9 bases, with 10 bases of the junction left unmatched. CDR3 nucleotide sequence: TGTGCCTGGGGTAGAGACAGGGAGAGGCAGTACTTC. As protein: CAWGRDRERQYF.

The V gene is TRBV4-1, the J gene TRBJ2-1; 9 nucleotides agree with TRBD2. Germline CDR1 MGHRA, CDR2 YSYEKL. The J segment lost 4 bases and the V segment lost 0 bases, leaving 7 bases of the junction unmatched. CDR3 size: 17 residues. The CDR3 nucleotides read TGCGCCAGCAGCCAAGATCGGCTAGCGGGATCTTACAATGAGCAGTTCTTC. Translating it yields CASSQDRLAGSYNEQFF.

The chain links TRBV2 to TRBJ1-2, with 8 bases fitting TRBD1. This CDR3 has 17 residues. The germline gives CDR1 SNHLY, CDR2 FYNNEI. With 5 bases clipped from V and 0 bases from J, the junction kept 11 bases outside the gene matches. The DNA of the CDR3 is TGTGCCAGCAGTCCCTGGACAGGGTTGATTTCTAACTATGGCTACACCTTC. Its protein is CASSPWTGLISNYGYTF. Using reference TRBV2 and TRBJ1-2 for the parts outside the CDR3, the full variable domain is EPEVTQTPSHQVTQMGQEVILRCVPISNHLYFYWYRQILGQKVEFLVSFYNNEISEKSEIFDDQFSVERPDGSNFTLKIRSTKLEDSAMYFCASSPWTGLISNYGYTFGSGTRLTVV.